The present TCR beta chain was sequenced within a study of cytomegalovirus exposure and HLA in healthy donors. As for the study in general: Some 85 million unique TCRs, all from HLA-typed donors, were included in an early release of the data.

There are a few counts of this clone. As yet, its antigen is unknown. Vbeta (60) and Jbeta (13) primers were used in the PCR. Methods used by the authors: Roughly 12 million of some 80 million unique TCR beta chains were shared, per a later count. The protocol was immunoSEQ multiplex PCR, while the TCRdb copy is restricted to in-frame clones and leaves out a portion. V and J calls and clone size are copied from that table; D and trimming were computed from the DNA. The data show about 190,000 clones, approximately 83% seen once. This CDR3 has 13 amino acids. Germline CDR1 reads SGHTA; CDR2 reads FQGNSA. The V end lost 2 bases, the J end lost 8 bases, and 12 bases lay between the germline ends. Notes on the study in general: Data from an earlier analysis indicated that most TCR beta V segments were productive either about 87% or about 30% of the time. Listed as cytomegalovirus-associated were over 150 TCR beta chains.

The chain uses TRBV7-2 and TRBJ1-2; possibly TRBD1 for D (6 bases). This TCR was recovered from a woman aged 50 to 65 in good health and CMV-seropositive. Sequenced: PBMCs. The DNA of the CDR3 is TGTGCCAGCAGCTTATCAGGGGAGGGGGGCTACACCTTC. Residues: CASSLSGEGGYTF.